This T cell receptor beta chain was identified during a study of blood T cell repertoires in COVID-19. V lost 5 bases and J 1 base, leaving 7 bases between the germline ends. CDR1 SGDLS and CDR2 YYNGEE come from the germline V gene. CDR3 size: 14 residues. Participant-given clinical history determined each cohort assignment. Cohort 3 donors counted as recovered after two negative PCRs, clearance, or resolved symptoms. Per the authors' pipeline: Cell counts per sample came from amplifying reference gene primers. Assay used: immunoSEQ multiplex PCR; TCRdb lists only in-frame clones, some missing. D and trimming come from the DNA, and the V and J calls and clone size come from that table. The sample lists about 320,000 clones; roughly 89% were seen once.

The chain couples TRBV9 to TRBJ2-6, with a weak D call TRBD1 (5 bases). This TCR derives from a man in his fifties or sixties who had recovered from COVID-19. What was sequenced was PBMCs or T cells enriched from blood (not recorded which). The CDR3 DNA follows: TGTGCCAGCAGAGGGGCGTCTGGGGCCAACGTCCTGACTTTC. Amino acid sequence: CASRGASGANVLTF. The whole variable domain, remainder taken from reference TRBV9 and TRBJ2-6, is DSGVTQTPKHLITATGQRVTLRCSPRSGDLSVYWYQQSLDQGLQFLIQYYNGEERAKGNILERFSAQQFPDLHSELNLSSLELGDSALYFCASRGASGANVLTFGAGSRLTVL.